Each of the 25 T cell receptor beta chains below was sequenced from the same sample in a study of tumor and adjacent non-tumor tissue in lung cancer. The library came from three nested PCR rounds adapted from ARM-PCR protocols. TCRdb reprocessed the multiplex PCR reads via MiXCR and lists one record per CDR3 protein. Among 100,000 or so distinct CDR3 sequences, roughly two thirds were seen once, and the ten largest hold roughly 20%. This sample's RNA came from whole unsorted tissue. This non-tumor lung sample came from over 3 cm beyond the tumor edge. The sample consisted of distant non-tumor lung tissue. The receptors derive from a man in his thirties or forties with non-small cell lung cancer.

As for this clonotype: With a much larger clone just one base away, this may be a read error. The rearrangement joins TRBV4-1 to TRBJ2-4; perhaps D is TRBD1 or TRBD2 (7 bases each). V lost 0 bases and J 8 bases, leaving 23 bases between the germline ends. The V gene's germline CDR1 is MGHRA and CDR2 YSYEKL. The CDR3 totals 18 residues. This CDR3 reads CASSQDPGRGGAGDIQYF. Written as DNA, the CDR3 is TGCGCCAGCAGCCAAGATCCTGGGAGAGGGGGCGCGGGGGACATTCAGTACTTC.

Ten or more counts support this clonotype. V is TRBV4-2 and J is TRBJ2-1, with 9 positions matching TRBD2. This CDR3 comprises 16 residues. V shed 1 base and J 4 bases; nucleotides not matched to a gene: 5. Germline lookup yields CDR1 LGHNA and CDR2 YNFKEQ. CDR3 protein: CASSQGSSGTYNEQFF. The CDR3 DNA is TGTGCCAGCAGCCAAGGTTCTAGCGGGACATACAATGAGCAGTTCTTC.

This clonotype was seen only a few times. V usage is TRBV7-9 and J usage is TRBJ2-3; 7 bases line up with TRBD2. The CDR3 consists of 17 residues. The germline V gene has CDR1 SEHNR and CDR2 FQNEAQ (reference sequence). V was clipped by 4 bases and J by 4 bases; unmatched bases: 14. The CDR3 protein is CASSSTTLALAADTQYF. CDR3 bases: TGTGCCAGCAGCTCAACCACACTAGCGCTGGCCGCAGATACGCAGTATTTT.

In this sample, this clonotype turned up a few times. This clone may be a read error of a much larger clone one base away. This chain uses TRBV12-3 or TRBV12-4 with TRBJ2-7; 7 bases agree with TRBD1. The length of the CDR3 is 14 residues. CDR3 region: CASTRDSPSYEQHF. The CDR3 bases are TGTGCCAGCACCCGGGACAGTCCCTCCTACGAGCAGCACTTC.

In regard to this clonotype: This is likely a read error, given that the CDR3 carries no conserved phenylalanine or tryptophan at its end. The chain uses TRBV20-1 and TRBJ2-1; D unclear. Germline CDR1 DFQATT, CDR2 SNEGSKA (reference sequence). This CDR3 has 14 residues. This CDR3 is CGASARYSYNEQFS. The CDR3 DNA reads TGCGGTGCATCAGCGCGATACTCCTACAATGAGCAGTTCTCC.

Remarks on this clonotype: Here the CDR3 omits its conserved ending phenylalanine or tryptophan, so a read error is the likely source. The V gene is TRBV20-1, the J gene TRBJ1-1, with 7 bases identical to TRBD1. CDR3 length equals 15 residues. Germline V gives CDR1 DFQATT, CDR2 SNEGSKA (reference sequence). This CDR3 reads CCASPQDRMNIEAFL. CDR3 DNA sequence: TGCTGTGCTAGCCCCCAGGACAGGATGAACATTGAAGCTTTCCTT.

As regards this clonotype: At one end the junction does not follow the germline gene, possibly because of a read error. This chain uses TRBV5-1 with TRBJ1-6; 7 nucleotides line up with TRBD1. This CDR3 contains 14 residues. Germline V gene lookup returns CDR1 SGHRS and CDR2 YFSETQ. The CDR3 coding sequence is TGCGCCACCAGCTTGAGAGGGGGCGAATCACCCTTCCACTTT. Protein: CATSLRGGESPFHF.

This clonotype came up a few times. A much larger clone differs by one base, so this may be a read error. The rearrangement links TRBV12-3 or TRBV12-4 to TRBJ2-1; 8 bases map to TRBD2. CDR3 length: 13 amino acids. This CDR3 is CANSPGGPGEQFF. In DNA, the CDR3 is TGTGCCAACAGTCCGGGAGGGCCTGGTGAGCAGTTCTTC.

This clonotype was detected only a few times. A single base separates this from a much larger clone, so it may be a read error. The chain couples TRBV20-1 to TRBJ1-1, with a weak D call TRBD1 (5 bases). Germline V lookup: CDR1 DFQATT, CDR2 SNEGSKA (reference sequence). The CDR3 loop spans 14 amino acids. The V end lost 7 bases, the J end lost 0 bases, and 15 bases lay between the germline ends. The CDR3 is CSVRGGNMNTEAFF. CDR3 in DNA: TGCAGTGTTAGGGGAGGAAATATGAACACTGAAGCTTTCTTT.

The count of this clonotype is one. A junction end diverges from the germline sequence, so it may reflect a read error. The rearrangement joins TRBV4-1 to TRBJ2-4; the D gene is possibly TRBD2 (6 bases). Germline V gene lookup returns CDR1 MGHRA and CDR2 YSYEKL. This CDR3 spans 19 amino acids. The CDR3 DNA is TGCGCCAGCAGCCCCCTACCCAAGCAGGACTATGTAGCCAAAATCATTCAGTACTTC. It is translated as CASSPLPKQDYVAKIIQYF.

This clonotype was counted many times. The chain carries TRBV4-1 and TRBJ1-5; TRBD1 is a possible D gene (6 bases). The CDR3 loop spans 16 amino acids. Looked up from germline, CDR1 is MGHRA and CDR2 is YSYEKL. V lost 2 bases and J 2 bases, leaving 13 bases between the germline ends. CDR3 in amino acids: CASSQTLAGGNQPQHF. CDR3 in DNA: TGCGCCAGCAGCCAAACTTTAGCAGGGGGCAATCAGCCCCAGCATTTT.

This clonotype was seen more than once but under ten times. This may stem from a read error, because a much larger clone lies one nucleotide away. The chain has TRBV29-1 and TRBJ1-2; 10 bases agree with TRBD1. Trimming took 3 bases from V and 3 from J; bases not matched to a gene: 4. The CDR3 sequence is 14 residues long. The V gene's germline CDR1 is SQVTM and CDR2 ANQGSEA. The CDR3 bases are TGCAGCGTTGATGGGGACAGGGGAGACTATGGCTACACCTTC. Amino acids: CSVDGDRGDYGYTF. Supplemented by reference TRBV29-1 and TRBJ1-2, the full variable domain reads SAVISQKPSRDICQRGTSLTIQCQVDSQVTMMFWYRQQPGQSLTLIATANQGSEATYESGFVIDKFPISRPNLTFSTLTVSNMSPEDSSIYLCSVDGDRGDYGYTFGSGTRLTVV.

This clonotype was counted many times. The genes are TRBV20-1 and TRBJ1-1; perhaps TRBD1 as D (5 bases). V was shortened by 6 bases and J by 1 base, with 15 bases between the two germline ends. The germline V gene encodes CDR1 DFQATT and CDR2 SNEGSKA (reference sequence). The CDR3 has 14 amino acids. Here the CDR3 DNA reads TGCAGTGCGGGAGAGGGGCCGGAGAACACTGAAGCTTTCTTT. Translated, it gives CSAGEGPENTEAFF.

This clonotype appeared a single time. J is TRBJ1-2 and V is TRBV12-3 or TRBV12-4, with D maybe TRBD1 (6 bases). V gave up 3 bases and J gave up 5 bases, with 10 bases separating them. The CDR3 contains 13 residues. CDR3: CASSFQGFYGYTF. The CDR3 nucleotides read TGTGCCAGCAGTTTCCAGGGGTTTTATGGCTACACCTTC.

Worth noting for this clonotype: A single base separates this from a much larger clone, so it may be a read error. The rearrangement joins TRBV12-3 or TRBV12-4 to TRBJ2-1, with unresolved D. V was pared by 5 bases and J by 8 bases, with 13 bases between. The CDR3 runs 13 residues. CDR3 sequence: CASSGLAWDEQFF. CDR3 DNA: TGTGCCAGCAGTGGGTTAGCTTGGGATGAGCAGTTCTTC.

This clonotype was recorded at least ten times. The J gene is TRBJ2-1, the V gene TRBV20-1; 9 bases fit TRBD2. The germline V gene encodes CDR1 DFQATT and CDR2 SNEGSKA (reference sequence). After removal of 0 bases from V and 2 bases from J, the junction contained 5 bases not matched to a gene. This CDR3 is built from 16 residues. The CDR3 DNA sequence: TGCAGTGCTAGAGAGTCTAGCGGGGTGGCCTACAATGAGCAGTTCTTC. Its translation: CSARESSGVAYNEQFF.

This clonotype was picked up many times. A much larger clone is a single base away; this may be a read error. J is TRBJ2-5 and V is TRBV11-2, with TRBD2 identical over 7 bases. The ends lost 8 bases at V and 4 bases at J; junction bases unmatched: 4. The CDR3 is 12 residues long. Germline V gives CDR1 SGHAT, CDR2 FQNNGV. CDR3 DNA: TGTGCCAGCGGAGGGAGGGGAGAGACCCAGTACTTC. Its translation: CASGGRGETQYF.

Comments on this clonotype: This clone may be a read error of a much larger clone one base away. This chain uses TRBV6-5 with TRBJ2-1; the D is unclear. Germline V CDR1 and CDR2: MNHEY, SVGAGI. CDR3 length: 15 residues. CDR3 DNA sequence: TGTGTCAGCAGTTACGCAAGCGCGGCCTACAATGAGCAGTTCTTC. The encoded protein is CVSSYASAAYNEQFF.

This clonotype was observed at least ten times. The rearrangement links TRBV4-2 to TRBJ2-3; D not resolved. Germline CDR1 is LGHNA and CDR2 is YNFKEQ. The V end was cut by 4 bases, the J end by 0 bases, with 11 bases between. The CDR3 is 15 residues long. CDR3 region: CASSRAGSSTDTQYF. The CDR3 nucleotides are TGTGCCAGCAGCCGGGCTGGTTCTAGCACAGATACGCAGTATTTT.

A remark on this clonotype: One junction end does not reproduce the germline sequence, and a read error may be involved. The rearrangement uses TRBV20-1 and TRBJ1-6, with D maybe TRBD1 (6 bases). Germline V gene lookup returns CDR1 DFQATT and CDR2 SNEGSKA (reference sequence). This CDR3 region has 13 residues. As DNA, the CDR3 is TGCTGTGCTAGGGGGATAGGGAGCTCACCCCTCCACTTT. Translated: CCARGIGSSPLHF.

This chain links TRBV11-2 with TRBJ1-6; D not certain. V gave up 8 bases and J gave up 18 bases, with 26 bases separating them. The length of the CDR3 is 14 residues. Per germline, CDR1 SGHAT and CDR2 FQNNGV. The CDR3 nucleotides read TGTGCCAGCGGAGCCAACAGCGGGAATTCACTCCCCCACTTT. It is translated as CASGANSGNSLPHF.

The chain joins TRBV20-1 to TRBJ2-1, with D hard to call. This CDR3 spans 11 amino acids. Germline CDR1 and CDR2: DFQATT and SNEGSKA (reference sequence). V lost 1 base and J 4 bases, leaving 2 bases between the germline ends. CDR3 bases: TGCAGTGCTAGAGGTTACAATGAGCAGTTCTTC. It encodes CSARGYNEQFF.

This clonotype was observed a handful of times. The junction shows a germline mismatch at one end, possibly a read error. This sequence joins TRBV4-2 and TRBJ2-6; the D gene could be TRBD1 or TRBD2 (5 bases each). CDR1 and CDR2 (germline): LGHNA, YNFKEQ. This CDR3 is 16 amino acids long. In nucleotides, the CDR3 is TGTGCCAACAGCCAAGATGGGGGCTCTGGGGCCAACGTCCTGACTTTC. It translates to CANSQDGGSGANVLTF.

Concerning this clonotype: At one of its ends the junction is not consistent with the germline gene, which may arise from a read error. The chain carries TRBV11-2 and TRBJ2-1; D not resolved. In germline, CDR1 is SGHAT, CDR2 FQNNGV. There are 15 residues in the CDR3. Here the CDR3 DNA reads TGTACCAGCAGCATTAGATTAGCCCCCGCCAATGAGCAGTTCTTC. It codes for CTSSIRLAPANEQFF. The whole variable domain, remainder taken from reference TRBV11-2 and TRBJ2-1, is EAGVAQSPRYKIIEKRQSVAFWCNPISGHATLYWYQQILGQGPKLLIQFQNNGVVDDSQLPKDRFSAERLKGVDSTLKIQPAKLEDSAVYLCTSSIRLAPANEQFFGPGTRLTVL.

Only one count was recorded for this clonotype. The V call is TRBV4-1, the J call TRBJ2-7; TRBD1 matches 8 bases. V dropped 6 bases and J dropped 2; count of bases not matched to a gene: 9. Germline-derived CDR1 and CDR2 are MGHRA and YSYEKL. The CDR3 is 15 residues long. The DNA for the CDR3 is TGCGCCAGCAGTCATGGACAGGGTCATACCTACGAGCAGTACTTC. Amino acids: CASSHGQGHTYEQYF.